These 22 T cell receptor beta chains share one sample of origin, sequenced in a study of blood T cell repertoires in COVID-19. Some clones are missing from TCRdb's copy, which holds only in-frame ones; the method was immunoSEQ multiplex PCR. This sample has 75,000 to 100,000 clones, with around 82% found just once. Sequenced material: peripheral blood. The receptors shown here come from a human donor in a cohort sampled during active COVID-19.

This clone was recorded many times. The chain combines TRBV19 with TRBJ2-7; D is perhaps TRBD1 (7 bases). This CDR3 comprises 14 residues. Germline values: CDR1 LNHDA, CDR2 SQIVND (reference sequence). The V end was cut by 4 bases, the J end by 6 bases, with 16 bases between. In nucleotides, the CDR3 is TGTGCCAGTAGTAACAAGGCAGGGGGAGGCGAGCAGTACTTC. The encoded protein is CASSNKAGGGEQYF. The full variable domain, completed using reference TRBV19 and TRBJ2-7, is DGGITQSPKYLFRKEGQNVTLSCEQNLNHDAMYWYRQDPGQGLRLIYYSQIVNDFQKGDIAEGYSVSREKKESFPLTVTSAQKNPTAFYLCASSNKAGGGEQYFGPGTRLTVT.

V usage is TRBV5-1 and J usage is TRBJ2-1, with 13 bases lining up with TRBD2. Germline-derived CDR1 and CDR2 are SGHRS and YFSETQ. This CDR3 has 15 amino acids. V lost 3 bases and J lost 4; bases outside the gene matches: 1. The CDR3 reads CASSWGLAGYNEQFF. The CDR3 DNA reads TGCGCCAGCAGCTGGGGACTAGCGGGGTACAATGAGCAGTTCTTC.

This clone has just a few counts. This chain joins TRBV27 and TRBJ1-4; weak D call: TRBD1 (6 bases). Germline CDR1 reads MNHEY; CDR2 reads SMNVEV (reference sequence). V shed 3 bases and J shed 3 bases, with 11 bases lying between them. The CDR3 spans 15 residues. The CDR3 here is CASSFFAGANEKLFF. CDR3 sequence (DNA): TGTGCCAGCAGTTTTTTCGCAGGGGCTAATGAAAAACTGTTTTTT. Filled out from reference TRBV27 and TRBJ1-4, the complete variable domain reads EAQVTQNPRYLITVTGKKLTVTCSQNMNHEYMSWYRQDPGLGLRQIYYSMNVEVTDKGDVPEGYKVSRKEKRNFPLILESPSPNQTSLYFCASSFFAGANEKLFFGSGTQLSVL.

The rearrangement joins TRBV2 to TRBJ2-2, with D perhaps TRBD2 (6 bases). V was shortened by 7 bases and J by 4 bases, with 13 bases between the two germline ends. The CDR3 runs 14 residues. CDR1 SNHLY and CDR2 FYNNEI come from the germline V gene. CDR3 nucleotide sequence: TGTGCCAGCACCTTGGAGGGATCCACCGGGGAGCTGTTTTTT. It specifies CASTLEGSTGELFF. The complete variable domain, with remaining parts taken from reference TRBV2 and TRBJ2-2, reads EPEVTQTPSHQVTQMGQEVILRCVPISNHLYFYWYRQILGQKVEFLVSFYNNEISEKSEIFDDQFSVERPDGSNFTLKIRSTKLEDSAMYFCASTLEGSTGELFFGEGSRLTVL.

The DNA of the CDR3 is TGTGCCAGCAGTTCTCATGGGCAGGACTACACCTTCTCCTACGAGCAGTACTTC. It codes for CASSSHGQDYTFSYEQYF. The V gene is TRBV27, the J gene TRBJ2-7; D is perhaps TRBD2 (6 bases). Germline assignment: CDR1 MNHEY and CDR2 SMNVEV (reference sequence). The CDR3 loop spans 18 amino acids. The V end was cut by 4 bases, the J end by 0 bases, with 22 bases between.

This rearrangement joins TRBV7-6 to TRBJ1-5, with 8 positions matching TRBD1. The CDR3 totals 17 residues. J lost 0 bases, V lost 5 bases, and 9 bases had no gene match. The germline V gene encodes CDR1 SGHVS and CDR2 FNYEAQ. CDR3 sequence: CASSQGAALLSNQPQHF. For the CDR3, the DNA is TGTGCCAGCAGCCAGGGGGCTGCTTTACTTAGCAATCAGCCCCAGCATTTT.

The chain employs TRBV5-1 and TRBJ1-1; the D gene is possibly TRBD1 (6 bases). Trimming cost V 5 bases and J 4 bases, with 21 bases left between them. Germline lookup yields CDR1 SGHRS and CDR2 YFSETQ. CDR3 length: 16 amino acids. This CDR3 reads CASRPTTGQQGTEAFF. In DNA, the CDR3 is TGCGCCAGCAGACCAACTACTGGACAGCAAGGCACTGAAGCTTTCTTT.

This rearrangement joins TRBV10-3 to TRBJ2-5; 7 bases line up with TRBD2. Germline values: CDR1 ENHRY, CDR2 SYGVKD. The J segment lost 5 bases and the V segment lost 5 bases, leaving 8 bases of the junction unmatched. The CDR3 sequence is 14 residues long. The CDR3 nucleotides are TGTGCCATCAGTCGGACTAGTCGGGGGGAGACCCAGTACTTC. Amino acid sequence: CAISRTSRGETQYF.

V usage is TRBV5-1 and J usage is TRBJ2-7; 12 bases map to TRBD2. Germline V gene data show CDR1 as SGHRS and CDR2 as YFSETQ. The CDR3 loop spans 15 amino acids. V shed 4 bases and J 3 bases; nucleotides not matched to a gene: 5. The CDR3 nucleotides read TGCGCCAGCAGCACTGGACTAGCGGGGATCTACGAGCAGTACTTC. Residues: CASSTGLAGIYEQYF.

The chain links TRBV24-1 to TRBJ1-4; TRBD1 might be the D (6 bases). V was shortened by 9 bases and J by 6 bases, with 19 bases between the two germline ends. Germline assignment: CDR1 KGHDR and CDR2 SFDVKD. This CDR3 comprises 15 residues. The DNA for the CDR3 is TGTGCCACCCCAACCGACAGGCACCGCTATGAAAAACTGTTTTTT. This gives the protein CATPTDRHRYEKLFF.

CDR3 residues: CSVDLGASYNSPLHF. CDR3 coding DNA: TGCAGCGTTGATTTGGGGGCTTCCTATAATTCACCCCTCCACTTT. V and J are TRBV29-1 and TRBJ1-6, with D possibly matching TRBD1 (6 bases). The CDR3 totals 15 residues. V was trimmed by 3 bases and J by 1 base, leaving 10 bases between them. CDR1 is SQVTM, CDR2 ANQGSEA, per germline.

The chain joins TRBV27 to TRBJ1-6; no clear D. Trimming left V 5 bases short and J 0 bases short, with 14 bases between. Germline values: CDR1 MNHEY, CDR2 SMNVEV (reference sequence). This CDR3 has 17 residues. The CDR3 DNA follows: TGTGCCAGCAGTAGGCCCCGGCGGGGCTCCTATAATTCACCCCTCCACTTT. This sequence encodes CASSRPRRGSYNSPLHF.

The chain is built from TRBV10-3 and TRBJ1-2; D is perhaps TRBD1 (6 bases). Trimming pared 3 bases from V and 4 bases from J, leaving 15 bases between. The CDR3 runs to 15 residues. Germline loops: CDR1 ENHRY, CDR2 SYGVKD. In DNA, the CDR3 is TGTGCCATCAGTGAAGGGGGGGGCGACATCTATGGCTACACCTTC. Its translation is CAISEGGGDIYGYTF.

The chain combines TRBV12-5 with TRBJ1-1, with D possibly matching TRBD1 (6 bases). V shed 0 bases and J shed 5 bases, with 13 bases lying between them. CDR3 length: 15 residues. CDR1 LGHNT and CDR2 FRNRAP come from the germline V gene. The CDR3 region has the DNA TGTGCTAGTGGTTTGGTAGGTCGGGGGGCGACTGAAGCTTTCTTT. This gives the protein CASGLVGRGATEAFF.

The chain employs TRBV18 and TRBJ2-1, with 9 bases identical to TRBD2. Trimming removed 1 base from V and 5 bases from J; junction bases left unmatched: 3. Germline loops: CDR1 KGHSH, CDR2 LQKENI. This CDR3 has 15 residues. CDR3 sequence: CASSPLAGANNEQFF. The CDR3 DNA is TGTGCCAGCTCACCACTAGCGGGGGCCAACAATGAGCAGTTCTTC.

The chain couples TRBV10-3 to TRBJ2-5; weak D call: TRBD2 (5 bases). CDR1 ENHRY and CDR2 SYGVKD come from the germline V gene. The V end lost 8 bases, the J end lost 1 base, and 11 bases lay between the germline ends. The CDR3 totals 13 residues. The CDR3 loop reads CAIRGEPQETQYF. CDR3 nucleotides: TGTGCCATCCGTGGGGAGCCCCAAGAGACCCAGTACTTC.

The chain carries TRBV19 and TRBJ1-5; D might be TRBD1 (6 bases). Germline loops: CDR1 LNHDA, CDR2 SQIVND (reference sequence). This CDR3 is built from 15 residues. The V end was cut by 6 bases, the J end by 2 bases, with 14 bases between. As DNA, the CDR3 is TGTGCCAGTAGCCAGGGGCAGGGCCGCAATCAGCCCCAGCATTTT. Protein: CASSQGQGRNQPQHF.

The V and J genes are TRBV14 and TRBJ1-1, with D perhaps TRBD1 (5 bases). V was cut by 4 bases and J by 0 bases, with 15 bases left in between. CDR1 is SGHDN, CDR2 FVKESK, per germline. This CDR3 comprises 16 residues. This CDR3 is CASSLYGEGLNTEAFF. Written as DNA, the CDR3 is TGTGCCAGCAGCCTTTATGGGGAGGGGCTGAACACTGAAGCTTTCTTT. The full variable domain, with the rest looked up from reference TRBV14 and TRBJ1-1, is EAGVTQFPSHSVIEKGQTVTLRCDPISGHDNLYWYRRVMGKEIKFLLHFVKESKQDESGMPNNRFLAERTGGTYSTLKVQPAELEDSGVYFCASSLYGEGLNTEAFFGQGTRLTVV.

The rearrangement uses TRBV27 and TRBJ2-7, with 8 bases fitting TRBD2. Unmatched junction bases numbered 8, after V lost 4 bases and J lost 3 bases. Looked up from germline, CDR1 is MNHEY and CDR2 is SMNVEV (reference sequence). This CDR3 has 15 residues. The CDR3 bases are TGTGCCAGCAGTTCAAACGGGGGGGAGGACTACGAGCAGTACTTC. Residues: CASSSNGGEDYEQYF.

This clone was recorded once. The V call is TRBV29-1, the J call TRBJ2-7; 11 bases are a match to TRBD1. The CDR3 spans 14 residues. The V gene end was trimmed by 4 bases and the J gene end by 4 bases; junction bases not matched to a gene: 6. In germline, CDR1 is SQVTM, CDR2 ANQGSEA. CDR3 amino acids: CSVGLGQGGYEQYF. For the CDR3, the DNA is TGCAGCGTTGGTTTGGGACAGGGGGGGTACGAGCAGTACTTC.

V gene TRBV6-5 combines with J gene TRBJ2-1; 12 bases fit TRBD2. Germline V lookup: CDR1 MNHEY, CDR2 SVGAGI. V shed 10 bases and J 5 bases; nucleotides not matched to a gene: 9. This CDR3 contains 15 residues. The CDR3 loop is CATFQLAGGHNEQFF. The DNA of the CDR3 is TGTGCCACCTTTCAACTAGCGGGGGGCCACAATGAGCAGTTCTTC.

DNA of the CDR3: TGTGCCAGCAGTAGGACAGGGAACCATCAGCCCCAGCATTTT. It codes for CASSRTGNHQPQHF. This sequence joins TRBV6-5 and TRBJ1-5; 8 bases map to TRBD1. In germline, CDR1 is MNHEY, CDR2 SVGAGI. The CDR3 has 14 residues. Trimming cost V 5 bases and J 5 bases; bases outside gene matches: 5.